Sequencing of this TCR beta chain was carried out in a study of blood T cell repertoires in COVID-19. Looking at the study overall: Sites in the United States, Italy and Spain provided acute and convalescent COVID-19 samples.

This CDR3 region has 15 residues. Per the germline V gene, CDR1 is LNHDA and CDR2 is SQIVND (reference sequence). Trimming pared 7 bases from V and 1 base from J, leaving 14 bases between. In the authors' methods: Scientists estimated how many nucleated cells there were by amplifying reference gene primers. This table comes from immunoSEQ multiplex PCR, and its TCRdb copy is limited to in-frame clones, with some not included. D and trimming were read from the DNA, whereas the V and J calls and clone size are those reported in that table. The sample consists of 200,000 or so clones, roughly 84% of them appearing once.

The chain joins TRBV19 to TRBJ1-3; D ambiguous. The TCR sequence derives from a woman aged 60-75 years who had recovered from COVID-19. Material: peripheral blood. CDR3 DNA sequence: TGTGCCAGTACCCATCTCTCGGGGTCTGGAAACACCATATATTTT. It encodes CASTHLSGSGNTIYF.